The entry below describes one T cell receptor beta chain. These data originate in a study of OX40 agonist ivuxolimab in advanced cancers. The overall study: Patients achieving partial responses numbered three: one hepatocellular carcinoma case and two cutaneous melanoma cases.

The method was immunoSEQ multiplex PCR; TCRdb's version includes in-frame clones alone and lacks a portion of them. Of some 60,000 clones detected, about 90% appear once; the ten largest clones hold around 15%. There are 17 residues in the CDR3. With 7 bases clipped from V and 5 bases from J, the junction kept 16 bases outside the gene matches. Germline CDR1 reads MDHEN; CDR2 reads SYDVKM. The TCR was taken from an adult with an advanced solid tumor such as melanoma, head and neck, liver or kidney cancer. Specimen: CD4+ or CD8+ T cells sorted from blood, collected in a trial of the OX40 agonist ivuxolimab. The chain couples TRBV28 to TRBJ2-1; 8 bases map to TRBD2. CDR3 sequence reads: CASKPGLVPLVNNEQFF. The DNA for the CDR3 is TGTGCCAGCAAACCGGGACTAGTCCCCCTAGTAAACAATGAGCAGTTCTTC.